Listed below are T cell receptor beta chains from one sample, sequenced in a study of PD-1 blockade in classical Hodgkin lymphoma. Data came from immunoSEQ multiplex PCR; TCRdb stores just in-frame clones and leaves some out. The sample gives around 91,000 clones, around 90% of which show up once; roughly a fifth is in the top ten. This specimen was peripheral blood mononuclear cells (PBMCs), taken at baseline. The receptors here all came from a human donor with classical Hodgkin lymphoma. Each CDR3 is given with its conserved first and last residue. The order of the fields is clone size, J gene, D gene, V gene, CDR3 DNA, CDR3 protein. D genes are given only for firm matches. The size entry is marked missing in some rows and otherwise reads once, few, many or a size class.

>.|TRBJ2-1|.|TRBV27
TGTGCCAGCAGTTTAGGTCCCGGGAGTCTCACTGAGCAGTTCTTC
CASSLGPGSLTEQFF
>once|TRBJ2-2|.|TRBV14
TGTGCCAGCAGCCTAGCCAGCACCGGGGAGCTGTTTTTT
CASSLASTGELFF
>.|TRBJ1-5|.|TRBV5-6
TGTGCCAGCAGCTACTGGGGGGGTCAGCCCCAGCATTTT
CASSYWGGQPQHF
>.|TRBJ2-5|TRBD2|TRBV30
TGTGCCTGGAGGCCAGTATCGGGACTAGCAGAAGAGACCCAGTACTTC
CAWRPVSGLAEETQYF
>.|TRBJ2-5|.|TRBV6-5
TGTGCCAGCAGTTACGAATTTCGCGGGCGGGAGACCCAGTACTTC
CASSYEFRGRETQYF
>.|TRBJ2-1|.|TRBV11-2
TGTGCCAGCAGCTTAGCGGAATACAATGAGCAGTTCTTC
CASSLAEYNEQFF
>few|TRBJ1-1|TRBD1|TRBV10-1
TGCGCCAGCAGTGACTCCCTCCCTCGCGACAGGGGGTACACTGAAGCTTTCTTT
CASSDSLPRDRGYTEAFF
>few|TRBJ2-7|TRBD1|TRBV28
TGTGCCAGCAGTTGGGACAGGGGCTACGAGCAGTACTTC
CASSWDRGYEQYF
>.|TRBJ1-1|.|TRBV7-2
TGTGCCAGCAGCGCGATCGGACCCCTTGAAGCTTTCTTT
CASSAIGPLEAFF
>.|TRBJ1-4|TRBD1|TRBV19
TGTGCCAGTAGTATTTCAGGGGGCACTAATGAAAAACTGTTTTTT
CASSISGGTNEKLFF
>.|TRBJ1-1|.|TRBV5-4
TGTGCCAGCAGCCCGCCGCGGGGTCATCGTGATGAACCTGAAGCTTTCTTT
CASSPPRGHRDEPEAFF
>.|TRBJ2-7|.|TRBV28
TGTGCCAGCAGTTTAACGTTGACTTCCTACGAGCAGTACTTC
CASSLTLTSYEQYF
>.|TRBJ1-5|.|TRBV10-2
TGCGCCAGCAGGGGTACCACGGATCAGCCCCAGCATTTT
CASRGTTDQPQHF
>.|TRBJ2-2|.|TRBV4-1
TGCGCCAGCAGCCAAGACCGAGCGGGGGAGCTGTTTTTT
CASSQDRAGELFF
>.|TRBJ1-3|.|TRBV5-6
TGTGCCAGCAGCTTGACAGGGTTACGTTCCATAGTCGGAAACACCATATATTTT
CASSLTGLRSIVGNTIYF
>.|TRBJ1-2|.|TRBV9
TGTGCCAGCACTAGTCCGGGAACTTATGGCTACACCTTC
CASTSPGTYGYTF
>once|TRBJ1-1|TRBD1|TRBV19
TGTGCCAGTAGGACAGGGGGCGCCCAAAACACTGAAGCTTTCTTT
CASRTGGAQNTEAFF
>.|TRBJ1-1|.|TRBV11-3
TGTGCCAGCAGCTTGTTAGAGAACACTGAAGCTTTCTTT
CASSLLENTEAFF
>.|TRBJ2-1|TRBD2|TRBV29-1
TGCAGCGTTGAGACTGGGGGTCTAGCGGACTCCTACAATGAGCAGTTCTTC
CSVETGGLADSYNEQFF
>.|TRBJ1-5|.|TRBV5-6
TGTGCCAGCAGCTTGGGTGACACACGGGGAAATCAGCCCCAGCATTTT
CASSLGDTRGNQPQHF
>.|TRBJ1-1|TRBD1|TRBV5-4
TGTGCCAGCAGCTTCGAGGGGGCAAACACTGAAGCTTTCTTT
CASSFEGANTEAFF
>.|TRBJ1-2|.|TRBV6-5
TGTGCCAGCAGTTCCTCCCTGGCAGGGGATGGCTACACCTTC
CASSSSLAGDGYTF
>.|TRBJ1-5|TRBD1|TRBV7-9
TGTGCCAGCAGCTTTGAGGGGGCTCAGCCCCAGCATTTT
CASSFEGAQPQHF
>.|TRBJ2-7|TRBD2|TRBV5-5
TGTGCCAGCAGCTTACTAGCGGGAGACTCCTACGAGCAGTACTTC
CASSLLAGDSYEQYF
>.|TRBJ1-2|TRBD1|TRBV29-1
TGCAGCGGGGGTCGGACAGGGCCAGGCTACACCTTC
CSGGRTGPGYTF
>.|TRBJ1-1|TRBD1|TRBV7-9
TGTGCCAGCAGCTACACAGGGGGGAACACTGAAGCTTTCTTT
CASSYTGGNTEAFF
>.|TRBJ1-1|.|TRBV5-1
TGCGCCAGCAGCTTGGCAGGGACCCTACCCACTGAAGCTTTCTTT
CASSLAGTLPTEAFF
>.|TRBJ1-2|TRBD1|TRBV30
TGTGCCTCCGGACAGGGGGTATCGGGTGGCTACACCTTC
CASGQGVSGGYTF
>.|TRBJ2-7|.|TRBV19
TGTGCCAGTAGTATGGGCCTCAGCTCCTACGAGCAGTACTTC
CASSMGLSSYEQYF
>.|TRBJ1-2|.|TRBV5-1
TGCGCCAGCAGCTTCTTTGAGACTCCTGGGGATGGCTACACCTTC
CASSFFETPGDGYTF
>.|TRBJ2-7|TRBD2|TRBV5-1
TGCGCCAGCAGCTTGGAAGCGGGAGCAACCTACGAGCAGTACTTC
CASSLEAGATYEQYF
>once|TRBJ2-7|.|TRBV18
TGTGCCAGCTCACGAGCAGCTTCCTACGAGCAGTACTTC
CASSRAASYEQYF
>few|TRBJ1-2|.|TRBV5-6
TGTGCCAGCAGCTTGGCGGGTAACTATGGCTACACCTTC
CASSLAGNYGYTF
>.|TRBJ2-5|.|TRBV30
TGTGCCTGGAGTCGAGAGACCCAGTACTTC
CAWSRETQYF
>.|TRBJ2-3|.|TRBV2
TGTGCCAGCAGCCGCGCGGAAACAAGAAGCACAGATACGCAGTATTTT
CASSRAETRSTDTQYF
>.|TRBJ2-3|TRBD2|TRBV11-1
TGTGCCAGCAGCCCCTGGACTAGCGGGAGGGCAGCGGATACGCAGTATTTT
CASSPWTSGRAADTQYF
>.|TRBJ2-3|.|TRBV27
TGTGCCAGCAGTTTATCTCGGGGCACAGATACGCAGTATTTT
CASSLSRGTDTQYF
>.|TRBJ1-1|TRBD1|TRBV7-9
TGTGCCAGCAGCACGGGACAGGGCTACACTGAAGCTTTCTTT
CASSTGQGYTEAFF
>.|TRBJ2-5|TRBD2|TRBV4-1
TGCGCCAGCAGCCAAGAAGGCTCCTATCGAGCTAGCGGGAAGGGGGAGACCCAGTACTTC
CASSQEGSYRASGKGETQYF
>few|TRBJ1-5|.|TRBV19
TGTGCCAGTATACGGCCCCTAATGATTTCGCCCCAGCATTTT
CASIRPLMISPQHF
>.|TRBJ2-2|TRBD1|TRBV5-4
TGTGCCAGCAGCTTGCCGGGACAGGGGGTCACTATGAACACCGGGGAGCTGTTTTTT
CASSLPGQGVTMNTGELFF
>.|TRBJ2-7|.|TRBV12-2
TGTGCAAGTCGCTTAGAAGGGACCAGGGAACCCAAAAAATCATACGAGCAGTACTTC
CASRLEGTREPKKSYEQYF
>.|TRBJ1-3|TRBD1|TRBV5-1
TGCGCCAGCAGCTTGGGACAGGGGAGAAACACCATATATTTT
CASSLGQGRNTIYF
>.|TRBJ1-5|.|TRBV19
TGTGCCAGTAGTATAACGGATAGCAATCAGCCCCAGCATTTT
CASSITDSNQPQHF
>.|TRBJ2-7|TRBD2|TRBV15
TGTGCCACCACCCAGCGGGGCGAAAGCTCCTACGAGCAGTACTTC
CATTQRGESSYEQYF
>.|TRBJ2-2|TRBD1|TRBV9
TGTGCCAGCAGCGTGAAAGGGGGCGTACGTTCCGGGGAGCTGTTTTTT
CASSVKGGVRSGELFF
>.|TRBJ2-1|TRBD1|TRBV28
TGTGCCAGCAGGACACAGGGGGTCAGCTCCTACAATGAGCAGTTCTTC
CASRTQGVSSYNEQFF
>.|TRBJ1-5|TRBD1|TRBV18
TGTGCCAGCTCACCAGTAGCCCCCGGGACAGGGATAAATCAGCCCCAGCATTTT
CASSPVAPGTGINQPQHF
>.|TRBJ2-1|TRBD2|TRBV9
TGTGCCAGCAGCGTAGCTAGCGGGAGAGTTTACAATGAGCAGTTCTTC
CASSVASGRVYNEQFF
>once|TRBJ2-2|TRBD2|TRBV5-1
TGCGCCAGCAGCTTTAATAGCGGGAAGAACACCGGGGAGCTGTTTTTT
CASSFNSGKNTGELFF
>.|TRBJ2-7|.|TRBV4-1
TGCGCCAGCAGCCAGATATACCCCAAGGGCCCCTACGAGCAGTACTTC
CASSQIYPKGPYEQYF
>.|TRBJ1-5|.|TRBV12-5
TGTGCTAGTGGCCCGGGGGGCAATCAGCCCCAGCATTTT
CASGPGGNQPQHF
>.|TRBJ1-3|.|TRBV4-1
TGCGCCAGCAGCTCTACTGGGAGTAGAAACACCATATATTTT
CASSSTGSRNTIYF
>.|TRBJ1-5|.|TRBV6-1
TGTGCCAGCATTCTCGACGGCAATCAGCCCCAGCATTTT
CASILDGNQPQHF
>.|TRBJ1-4|.|TRBV7-2
TGTGCCAGCAGCTACCCAGGGAAGGATGAAAAACTGTTTTTT
CASSYPGKDEKLFF